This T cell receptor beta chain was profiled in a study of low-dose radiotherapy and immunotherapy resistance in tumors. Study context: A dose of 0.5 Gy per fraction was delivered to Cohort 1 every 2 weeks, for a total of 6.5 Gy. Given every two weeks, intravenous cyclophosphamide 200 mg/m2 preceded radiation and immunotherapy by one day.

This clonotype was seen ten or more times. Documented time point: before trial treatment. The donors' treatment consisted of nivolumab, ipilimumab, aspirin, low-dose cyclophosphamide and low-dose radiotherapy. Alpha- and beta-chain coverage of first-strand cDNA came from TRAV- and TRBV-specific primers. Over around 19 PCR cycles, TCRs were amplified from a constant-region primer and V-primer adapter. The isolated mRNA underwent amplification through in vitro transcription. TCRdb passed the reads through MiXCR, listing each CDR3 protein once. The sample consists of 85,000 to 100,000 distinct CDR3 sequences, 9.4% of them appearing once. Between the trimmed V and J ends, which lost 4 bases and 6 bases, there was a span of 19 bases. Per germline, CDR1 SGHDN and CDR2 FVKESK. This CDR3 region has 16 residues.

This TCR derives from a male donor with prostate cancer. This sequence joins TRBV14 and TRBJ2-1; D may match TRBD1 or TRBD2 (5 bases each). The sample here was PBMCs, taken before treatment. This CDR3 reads CASSLPGTQAVNEQFF. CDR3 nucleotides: TGTGCCAGCAGCCTTCCCGGGACCCAGGCCGTCAATGAGCAGTTCTTC. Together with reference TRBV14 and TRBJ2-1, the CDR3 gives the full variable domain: EAGVTQFPSHSVIEKGQTVTLRCDPISGHDNLYWYRRVMGKEIKFLLHFVKESKQDESGMPNNRFLAERTGGTYSTLKVQPAELEDSGVYFCASSLPGTQAVNEQFFGPGTRLTVL.